Presented here are 2 T cell receptor beta chains from one specimen sequenced in a study of molecular identifiers for immune sequencing clone quantification. From the PCR reads, TCRdb called clonotypes with MiXCR, one entry per CDR3 protein. Among 55,000 to 75,000 distinct CDR3 sequences listed, around 20% were seen once. The sequencing sample was made of naive CD8+ T cells from blood, with Jurkat cell RNA spiked in. Subset: FACS-sorted CD8+CD4-CCR7+CD45RA+ naive T cells. The receptors were gathered from a human donor in good health. Some libraries in this study had Jurkat cell RNA spiked in.

A word on this clonotype: It may be a read error: a sequence one base away is much more abundant. DNA of the CDR3: TGTGCCAGCATTCATCCGACAGGCAACACTGAAGCTTTCTTT. Residues: CASIHPTGNTEAFF. The gene calls are TRBV6-5 and TRBJ1-1; the D gene is possibly TRBD1 (6 bases). CDR1 is MNHEY and CDR2 is SVGAGI in the germline V gene. V dropped 7 bases and J dropped 2 bases, with 14 bases sitting between them. The CDR3 is 14 residues long.

This clonotype was picked up many times. The rearrangement uses TRBV7-2 and TRBJ2-7; 9 nucleotides line up with TRBD2. The CDR3 is 15 amino acids. The V and J ends lost 3 bases and 4 bases, in that order; junction bases with no gene match: 7. Looked up from germline, CDR1 is SGHTA and CDR2 is FQGNSA. The CDR3 coding sequence is TGTGCCAGCAGCTTTCTAGCGGGGCTCACGTACGAGCAGTACTTC. Translation: CASSFLAGLTYEQYF.